These T cell receptor beta chains were read from a single sample in a study of T cell repertoires in cytomegalovirus infection. TCRdb recomputed calls from the reads with MiXCR, one row per CDR3 protein. This table holds roughly 990,000 distinct CDR3 sequences, around 29% found once. No antigen is known for these receptors. Sequences were derived from cultured CD8+ T cells from PBMCs, sampled from culture after CMV antigen stimulation. Receptors were obtained from a human donor in good health (CMV status not recorded). Some clones in this sample may be carry-over from other donors' samples. Each CDR3 is given with its conserved first and last residue. The D gene is left open where the match is weak. Size is stated for part of the rows, as once, few or many counts, or as a class when the clone is expanded.

cdr3_nt: TGTGCCACCAGTGATAGGGACAGCAGCAATCAGCCCCAGCATTTT
cdr3_aa: CATSDRDSSNQPQHF
v_call: TRBV24-1
clone_size: few
j_call: TRBJ1-5
d_call: TRBD1

cdr3_nt: TGTGCCAGCAGTTATAGGGGGCGGGGAGGTGAAAAACTGTTTTTT
cdr3_aa: CASSYRGRGGEKLFF
v_call: TRBV27
clone_size: few
j_call: TRBJ1-4
d_call: TRBD1

cdr3_nt: TGTGCCAGCAGCTTAGGGGGGTGGAGCGGGGGCCCAGATGAGCAGTTCTTC
cdr3_aa: CASSLGGWSGGPDEQFF
v_call: TRBV11-3
clone_size: NA
j_call: TRBJ2-1
d_call: TRBD2

cdr3_nt: TGTGCCAGCAGCCTACAACTGGGCCGGGATACGCAGTATTTT
cdr3_aa: CASSLQLGRDTQYF
v_call: TRBV7-9
clone_size: many
j_call: TRBJ2-3
d_call: NA

cdr3_nt: TGCGCCAGCAGAGAGCTTTCATTCCTCGGGAGAAATGAGCAGTTCTTC
cdr3_aa: CASRELSFLGRNEQFF
v_call: TRBV5-1
clone_size: few
j_call: TRBJ2-1
d_call: NA

cdr3_nt: TGCGCCAGCAGTGAGCCTTATGACAGGACCAAGGGGGACACAGATACGCAGTATTTT
cdr3_aa: CASSEPYDRTKGDTDTQYF
v_call: TRBV10-2
clone_size: NA
j_call: TRBJ2-3
d_call: NA

cdr3_nt: TGCAGTGCTATAGGACTAGACTTCAAAGAGACCCAGTACTTC
cdr3_aa: CSAIGLDFKETQYF
v_call: TRBV20-1
clone_size: NA
j_call: TRBJ2-5
d_call: TRBD2

cdr3_nt: TGTGCCAGCAGCTTAGGGGGACGACACTACGAGCAGTACTTC
cdr3_aa: CASSLGGRHYEQYF
v_call: TRBV7-6
clone_size: NA
j_call: TRBJ2-7
d_call: NA

cdr3_nt: TGTGCCAGCACCTACCGGGTTAGCGGGGGCCCGAGGGATACGCAGTATTTT
cdr3_aa: CASTYRVSGGPRDTQYF
v_call: TRBV7-6
clone_size: NA
j_call: TRBJ2-3
d_call: TRBD2

cdr3_nt: TGTGCCAGCAGTCCAACCGGACAGGGTGGCACTGAAGCTTTCTTT
cdr3_aa: CASSPTGQGGTEAFF
v_call: TRBV27
clone_size: few
j_call: TRBJ1-1
d_call: TRBD1

cdr3_nt: TGCAGTGCCTTTGACAGCGGAGATACGCAGTATTTT
cdr3_aa: CSAFDSGDTQYF
v_call: TRBV20-1
clone_size: NA
j_call: TRBJ2-3
d_call: NA

cdr3_nt: TGTGCCAGCAATGGACTAGCGGGGGGCGCTCCTATATACGAGCAGTACTTC
cdr3_aa: CASNGLAGGAPIYEQYF
v_call: TRBV2
clone_size: NA
j_call: TRBJ2-7
d_call: TRBD2

cdr3_nt: TGTGCCAGCAGTTACACCGGACAGGGGCTACCCACAGATACGCAGTATTTT
cdr3_aa: CASSYTGQGLPTDTQYF
v_call: TRBV6-2/TRBV6-3
clone_size: NA
j_call: TRBJ2-3
d_call: TRBD1

cdr3_nt: TGTGCCAGCAGCCCCCGGGACAGATGGGGTGTTAATGAGCAGTTCTTC
cdr3_aa: CASSPRDRWGVNEQFF
v_call: TRBV7-9
clone_size: NA
j_call: TRBJ2-1
d_call: TRBD1

cdr3_nt: TGTGCCAGCAGCGCCGAGGATGCTTCCTACAATGAGCAGTTCTTC
cdr3_aa: CASSAEDASYNEQFF
v_call: TRBV6-1
clone_size: NA
j_call: TRBJ2-1
d_call: NA

cdr3_nt: TGTGCCAGCAGCTTAGGCCCGTACTACACCTTC
cdr3_aa: CASSLGPYYTF
v_call: TRBV13
clone_size: few
j_call: TRBJ1-2
d_call: NA

cdr3_nt: TGTGCCAGCAGTCACCCAGGGGAGGGTCAGCCCCAGCATTTT
cdr3_aa: CASSHPGEGQPQHF
v_call: TRBV6-8
clone_size: once
j_call: TRBJ1-5
d_call: NA

cdr3_nt: TGCAGCGTTTTCCAGGTGAACACCGGGGAGCTGTTTTTT
cdr3_aa: CSVFQVNTGELFF
v_call: TRBV29-1
clone_size: few
j_call: TRBJ2-2
d_call: NA

cdr3_nt: TGTGCCAGCAGCTTAGCGCTAATGGATGGCTACACCTTC
cdr3_aa: CASSLALMDGYTF
v_call: TRBV7-6
clone_size: NA
j_call: TRBJ1-2
d_call: NA

cdr3_nt: TGTGCCAGTCCCCCAGGGCAGGGGTTGACGGCCTCAGGAGACACTGAAGCTTTCTTT
cdr3_aa: CASPPGQGLTASGDTEAFF
v_call: TRBV6-1
clone_size: once
j_call: TRBJ1-1
d_call: NA

cdr3_nt: TGTGCCAGCAGGAGCCTATATGGCTACACCTTC
cdr3_aa: CASRSLYGYTF
v_call: TRBV25-1
clone_size: few
j_call: TRBJ1-2
d_call: NA

cdr3_nt: TGTGCCAGCAGCTTTCGGGCGGGGTATAGCACAGATACGCAGTATTTT
cdr3_aa: CASSFRAGYSTDTQYF
v_call: TRBV7-2
clone_size: many
j_call: TRBJ2-3
d_call: NA

cdr3_nt: TGTGCCAGCAGTTTTGATGTGGCCGGGGAGCTGTTTTTT
cdr3_aa: CASSFDVAGELFF
v_call: TRBV12-3/TRBV12-4
clone_size: few
j_call: TRBJ2-2
d_call: NA

cdr3_nt: TGTGTCACCACCGCGGGGGGCGGGCAAGAGACCCAGTACTTC
cdr3_aa: CVTTAGGGQETQYF
v_call: TRBV15
clone_size: NA
j_call: TRBJ2-5
d_call: TRBD2

cdr3_nt: TGTGCCAGTAGTATGTCCAGACAAGAGACCCAGTACTTC
cdr3_aa: CASSMSRQETQYF
v_call: TRBV19
clone_size: NA
j_call: TRBJ2-5
d_call: NA

cdr3_nt: TGTGCCACCAGTGATTCTCTAGCGGGGGGGCGTGGCACAGATACGCAGTATTTT
cdr3_aa: CATSDSLAGGRGTDTQYF
v_call: TRBV24-1
clone_size: NA
j_call: TRBJ2-3
d_call: TRBD2

cdr3_nt: TGTGCCGGAGGGGGGGGACTGAACACTGAAGCTTTCTTT
cdr3_aa: CAGGGGLNTEAFF
v_call: TRBV7-4
clone_size: once
j_call: TRBJ1-1
d_call: NA

cdr3_nt: TGTGCCAGCAGTGACTTCAACTATGGCTACACCTTC
cdr3_aa: CASSDFNYGYTF
v_call: TRBV2
clone_size: NA
j_call: TRBJ1-2
d_call: NA